This T cell receptor (beta chain) was recorded in a study of blood T cell repertoires in COVID-19. CDR3 length: 13 amino acids. The germline V and J ends were trimmed by 2 bases and 6 bases, with 14 bases remaining between them. Per the germline V gene, CDR1 is GTSNPN and CDR2 is SVGIG (reference sequence). Authors' data handling: Reference gene primer amplification in the assay estimated nucleated cell counts. Assay used: immunoSEQ multiplex PCR; TCRdb lists only in-frame clones, some missing. V, J and clone size derive from that table, while D and trimming were established from the DNA sequence. The table includes more than 45,000 clones, about nine tenths detected once.

Sequencing was done on a sample of peripheral blood. The chain links TRBV30 to TRBJ2-7; D unclear. This clonotype was sampled from a man aged 55 to 70 with acute or convalescent COVID-19. CDR3 nucleotides: TGTGCCTGGAGTCCACGAAATGTCGGCGAGCAGTACTTC. Its translation: CAWSPRNVGEQYF.